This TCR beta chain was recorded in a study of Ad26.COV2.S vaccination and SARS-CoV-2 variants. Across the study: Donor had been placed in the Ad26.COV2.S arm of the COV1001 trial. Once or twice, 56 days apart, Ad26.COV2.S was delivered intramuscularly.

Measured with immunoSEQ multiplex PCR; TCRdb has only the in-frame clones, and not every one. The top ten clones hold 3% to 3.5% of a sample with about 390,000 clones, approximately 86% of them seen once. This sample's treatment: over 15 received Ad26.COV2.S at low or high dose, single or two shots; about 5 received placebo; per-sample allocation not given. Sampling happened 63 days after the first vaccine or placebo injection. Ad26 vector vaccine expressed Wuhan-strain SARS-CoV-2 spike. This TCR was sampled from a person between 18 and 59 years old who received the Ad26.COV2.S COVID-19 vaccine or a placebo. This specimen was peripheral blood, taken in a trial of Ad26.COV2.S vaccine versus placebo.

The CDR3 is CATSREHLPYEQYF. The CDR3 nucleotides read TGTGCCACCAGCAGGGAGCATTTGCCCTACGAGCAGTACTTC. V is TRBV15 and J is TRBJ2-7; no firm D call. Germline CDR1 reads LNHNV; CDR2 reads YYDKDF (reference sequence). V dropped 3 bases and J dropped 2 bases, with 11 bases sitting between them. This CDR3 comprises 14 residues.